This T cell receptor beta chain was sequenced during a study of T cell changes during pregnancy in multiple sclerosis. Some clones are missing from TCRdb's copy, which holds only in-frame ones; the method was immunoSEQ multiplex PCR. Among around 42,000 clones listed, about 90% were seen once. The sequence came from a female donor with multiple sclerosis, enrolled in a pregnancy study. This sample comprised CD4+ T cells from peripheral blood mononuclear cells, obtained in the third trimester of pregnancy.

CDR3 region: CASKQDLSGFSYEQYF. DNA of the CDR3: TGTGCCAGCAAACAGGACCTTAGCGGATTCTCCTACGAGCAGTACTTC. This chain joins TRBV2 and TRBJ2-7, with TRBD2 as a possible D gene (6 bases). The CDR3 covers 16 residues. Trimming cost V 7 bases and J 0 bases, with 19 bases left between them. Germline CDR1 is SNHLY and CDR2 is FYNNEI.